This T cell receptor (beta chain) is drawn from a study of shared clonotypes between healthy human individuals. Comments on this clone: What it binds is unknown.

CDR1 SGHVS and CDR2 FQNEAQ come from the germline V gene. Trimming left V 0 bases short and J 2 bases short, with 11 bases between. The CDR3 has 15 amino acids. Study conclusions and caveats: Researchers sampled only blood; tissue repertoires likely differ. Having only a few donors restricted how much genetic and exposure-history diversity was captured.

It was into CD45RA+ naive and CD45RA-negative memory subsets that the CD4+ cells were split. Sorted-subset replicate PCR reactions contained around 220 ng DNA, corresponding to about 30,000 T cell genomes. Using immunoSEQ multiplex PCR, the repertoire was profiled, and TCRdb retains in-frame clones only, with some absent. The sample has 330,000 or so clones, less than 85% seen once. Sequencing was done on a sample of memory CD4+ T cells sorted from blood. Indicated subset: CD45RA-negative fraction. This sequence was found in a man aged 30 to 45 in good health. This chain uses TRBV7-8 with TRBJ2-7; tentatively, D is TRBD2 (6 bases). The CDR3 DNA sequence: TGTGCCAGCAGCTTAGCGGCTAGCGCCACCTACGAGCAGTACTTC. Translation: CASSLAASATYEQYF. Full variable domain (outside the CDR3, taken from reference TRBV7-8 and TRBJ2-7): GAGVSQSPRYKVAKRGQDVALRCDPISGHVSLFWYQQALGQGPEFLTYFQNEAQLDKSGLPSDRFFAERPEGSVSTLKIQRTQQEDSAVYLCASSLAASATYEQYFGPGTRLTVT.